This section outlines one T cell receptor (beta chain) sequence together with its context. The sample comes from a study of T cells in localized non-small cell lung cancer. Profiling relied on immunoSEQ multiplex PCR, and the TCRdb table lists in-frame clones only, not all of them. The profile shows 55,000 or so clones, 80% of them singletons. CDR3 length equals 12 residues. Trimming left V 4 bases short and J 6 bases short, with 10 bases between. Looked up from germline, CDR1 is MDHEN and CDR2 is SYDVKM. V and J are TRBV28 and TRBJ2-7; D uncertain. The source material was PBMCs, sampled before any cancer treatment. This TCR was sampled from a woman between 40 and 69 years old with stage II lung adenocarcinoma. CDR3 region: CASSSFSSEQYF. The CDR3 region has the DNA TGTGCCAGCAGTTCGTTTTCTTCCGAGCAGTACTTC.